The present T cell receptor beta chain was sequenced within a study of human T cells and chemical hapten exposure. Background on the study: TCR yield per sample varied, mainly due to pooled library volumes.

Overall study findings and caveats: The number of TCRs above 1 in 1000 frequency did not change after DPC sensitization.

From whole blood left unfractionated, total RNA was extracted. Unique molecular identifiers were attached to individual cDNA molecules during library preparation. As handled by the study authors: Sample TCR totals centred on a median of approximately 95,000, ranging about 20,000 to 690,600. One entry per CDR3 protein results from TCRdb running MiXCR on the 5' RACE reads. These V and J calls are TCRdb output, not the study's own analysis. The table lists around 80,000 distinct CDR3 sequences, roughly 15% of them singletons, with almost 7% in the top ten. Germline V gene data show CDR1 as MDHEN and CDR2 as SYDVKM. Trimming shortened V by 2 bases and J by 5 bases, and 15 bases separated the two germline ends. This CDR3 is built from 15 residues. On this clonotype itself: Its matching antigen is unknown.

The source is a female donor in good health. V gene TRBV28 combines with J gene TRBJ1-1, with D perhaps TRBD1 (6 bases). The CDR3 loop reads CASSLRGNRDTEAFF. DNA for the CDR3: TGTGCCAGCAGTTTAAGGGGCAACAGGGATACTGAAGCTTTCTTT.